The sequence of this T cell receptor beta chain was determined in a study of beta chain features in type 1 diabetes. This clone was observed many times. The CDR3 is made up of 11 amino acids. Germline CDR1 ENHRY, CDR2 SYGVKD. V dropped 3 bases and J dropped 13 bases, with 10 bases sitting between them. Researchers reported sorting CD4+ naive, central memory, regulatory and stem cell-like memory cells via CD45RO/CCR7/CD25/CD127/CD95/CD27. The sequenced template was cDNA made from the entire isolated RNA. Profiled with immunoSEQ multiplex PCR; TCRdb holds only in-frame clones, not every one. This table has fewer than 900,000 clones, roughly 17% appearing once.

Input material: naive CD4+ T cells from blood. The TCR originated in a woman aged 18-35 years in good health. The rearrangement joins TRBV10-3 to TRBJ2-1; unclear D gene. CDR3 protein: CAISDQIHQFF. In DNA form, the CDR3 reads TGTGCCATCAGTGACCAGATCCATCAGTTCTTC.